This T cell receptor (beta chain) emerged from a study of blood T cell repertoires in COVID-19 (TCRdb year 2020). About the study as a whole: Samples from collaborators originated in the United States, Italy and Spain and spanned both the acute and convalescent phases of COVID-19. The prospective study material was composed of cDNA or gDNA derived from T cells, B-cell-depleted T cells, or PBMCs. The dataset comprised deeply sampled blood TCRbeta repertoires from subjects exposed to, actively infected with, or recovered from COVID-19. The repertoires were released in a freely available public database meant as a resource for research on the immune response to SARS-CoV-2. The samples were drawn from two sources: the first 160 participants of the ongoing ImmuneRACE study, and 1,254 subjects contributed by 6 global collaborators. Sample metadata almost always included a de-identified subject ID, COVID-19 status, age in years and sex. Where available, HLA class I and class II types were taken from metadata supplied by the sample provider and were not determined by assay-based typing. On the study overall, not on this receptor specifically: Clinical and demographic metadata were provided uncurated, with the amount varying by source and participant.

According to the germline V gene, CDR1 reads MNHEY and CDR2 reads SVGAGI. There are 16 amino acids in the CDR3, from cysteine to phenylalanine inclusive. CDR3 DNA only is kept here, 48 bases in frame from base 1. The germline V and J ends show losses of 0 bases and 3 bases respectively, and no gene match explains 4 bases of the junction. TCRbeta CDR3 regions were amplified from genomic DNA using the immunoSEQ Assay, a bias-controlled multiplex PCR. In the authors' own workflow: The number of nucleated cells in each sample was estimated from the amplification of reference gene primers within the assay. To quantify the absolute abundance of each unique TCRbeta CDR3 rearrangement, sequence reads were collapsed and filtered. Productive Simpson clonality was computed per sample as the square root of Simpson's diversity index over productive rearrangements. TCRdb provides this immuneACCESS table in a form limited to in-frame rearrangements. Some clones are lacking; in checked studies, under half of them reflect an unresolved V gene, and why the rest are absent is not known. The V and J calls and clone size were taken over from that table, and D and trimming were inferred from the DNA. The sample profile shows 250,000 to 300,000 clones; around 84% of them were found once. 15% to 18% of the sample lies in the top ten.

As for this clone: Its antigen is unknown. Base qualities are not recorded, but no much larger clone differs from it by a single base.

In the prospective study, participants were roughly 18 to 89 years old, resided in about two dozen geographic areas of the United States, and were enrolled through a virtual design. Cohort assignment in the prospective study relied on participant-reported clinical history from a screening survey and a study questionnaire. Recovered participants in ImmuneRACE Cohort 3 were defined by two consecutive negative NP/OP PCR tests, clearance by a healthcare professional, or resolution of symptoms. Each participant in the prospective study had whole blood, serum and a nasopharyngeal or oropharyngeal swab collected by mobile phlebotomists. Over an approximately 2-month period, participants in the prospective study had the option of providing additional blood draws and questionnaires. Blood samples from the prospective study were shipped frozen or at room temperature prior to DNA extraction.

Sequencing was done on a sample of PBMCs or T cells enriched from blood (not recorded which). This sequence uses TRBV6-5 and TRBJ2-1, with 8 junctional bases fitting TRBD2. The sequence was collected from a man aged 18 to 29 who had recovered from COVID-19. CDR3 sequence: CASSYSRREGYNEQFF. The nucleotide sequence is TGTGCCAGCAGTTACTCACGCCGGGAGGGCTACAATGAGCAGTTCTTC.